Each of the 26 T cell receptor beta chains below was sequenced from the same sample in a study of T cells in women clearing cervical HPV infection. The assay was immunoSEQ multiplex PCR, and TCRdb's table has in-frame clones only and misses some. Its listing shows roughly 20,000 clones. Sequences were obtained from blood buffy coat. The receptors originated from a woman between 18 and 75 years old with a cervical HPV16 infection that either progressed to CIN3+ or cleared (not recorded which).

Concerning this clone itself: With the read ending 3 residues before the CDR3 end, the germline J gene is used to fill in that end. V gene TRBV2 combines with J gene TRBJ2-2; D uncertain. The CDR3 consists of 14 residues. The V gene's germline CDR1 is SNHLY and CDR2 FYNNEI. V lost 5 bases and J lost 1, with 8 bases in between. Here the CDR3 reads CASSYELNTGELFF. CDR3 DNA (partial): TGTGCCAGCAGTTACGAACTGAACACCGGGGAG. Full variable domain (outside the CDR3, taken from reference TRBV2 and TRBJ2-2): EPEVTQTPSHQVTQMGQEVILRCVPISNHLYFYWYRQILGQKVEFLVSFYNNEISEKSEIFDDQFSVERPDGSNFTLKIRSTKLEDSAMYFCASSYELNTGELFFGEGSRLTVL.

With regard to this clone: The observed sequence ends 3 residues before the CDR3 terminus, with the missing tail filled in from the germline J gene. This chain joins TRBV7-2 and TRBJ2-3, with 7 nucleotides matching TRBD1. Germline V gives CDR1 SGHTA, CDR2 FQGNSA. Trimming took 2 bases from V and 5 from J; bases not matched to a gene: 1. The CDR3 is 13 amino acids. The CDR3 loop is CASSLNRGDTQYF. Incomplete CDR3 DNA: TGTGCCAGCAGCTTAAACAGGGGAGATACG.

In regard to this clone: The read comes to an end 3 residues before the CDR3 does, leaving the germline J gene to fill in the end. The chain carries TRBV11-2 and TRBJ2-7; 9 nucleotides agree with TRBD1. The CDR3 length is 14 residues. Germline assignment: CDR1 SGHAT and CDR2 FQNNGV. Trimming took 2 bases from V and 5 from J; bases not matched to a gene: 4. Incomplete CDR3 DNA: TGTGCCAGCAGCTTATTGGACAGGGGAGACGAG. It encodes CASSLLDRGDE. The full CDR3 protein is CASSLLDRGDEQYF. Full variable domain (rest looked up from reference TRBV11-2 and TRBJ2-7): EAGVAQSPRYKIIEKRQSVAFWCNPISGHATLYWYQQILGQGPKLLIQFQNNGVVDDSQLPKDRFSAERLKGVDSTLKIQPAKLEDSAVYLCASSLLDRGDEQYFGPGTRLTVT.

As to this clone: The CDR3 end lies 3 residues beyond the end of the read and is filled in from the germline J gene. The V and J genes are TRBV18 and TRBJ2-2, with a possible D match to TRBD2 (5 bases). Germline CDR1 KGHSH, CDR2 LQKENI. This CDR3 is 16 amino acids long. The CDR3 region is CASSPQSGFGNEKLFF. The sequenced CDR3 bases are TGTGCCAGCTCACCACAATCGGGGTTTGGGAATGAAAAG.

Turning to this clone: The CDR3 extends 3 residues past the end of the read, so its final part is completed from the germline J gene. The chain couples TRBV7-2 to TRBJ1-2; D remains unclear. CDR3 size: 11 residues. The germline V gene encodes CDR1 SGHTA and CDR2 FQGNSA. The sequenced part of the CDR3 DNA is TGTGCCAGCAGCCCGTACAATGAC. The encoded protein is CASSPYND. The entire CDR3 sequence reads CASSPYNDYTF.

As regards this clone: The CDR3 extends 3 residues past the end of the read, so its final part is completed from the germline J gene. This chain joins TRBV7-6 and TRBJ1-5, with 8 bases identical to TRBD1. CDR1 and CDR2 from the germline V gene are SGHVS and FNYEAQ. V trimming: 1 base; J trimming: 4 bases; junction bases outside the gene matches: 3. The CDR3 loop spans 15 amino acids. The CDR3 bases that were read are TGTGCCAGCAGCTTAGAGACAGGGGATAATCAGCCC. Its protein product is CASSLETGDNQP. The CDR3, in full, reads CASSLETGDNQPQHF.

The CDR3 spells CASSSGTGPRPQHF. The CDR3 DNA, read in part, is TGTGCCAGTAGTTCAGGGACAGGCCCCAGGCCC. The chain employs TRBV19 and TRBJ1-5, with 8 nucleotides matching TRBD1. The observed sequence ends 3 residues before the CDR3 terminus, with the missing tail filled in from the germline J gene. The CDR3 length is 14 residues. Germline CDR1 reads LNHDA; CDR2 reads SQIVND (reference sequence). V lost 5 bases, J lost 9 bases, and 9 bases stayed unmatched.

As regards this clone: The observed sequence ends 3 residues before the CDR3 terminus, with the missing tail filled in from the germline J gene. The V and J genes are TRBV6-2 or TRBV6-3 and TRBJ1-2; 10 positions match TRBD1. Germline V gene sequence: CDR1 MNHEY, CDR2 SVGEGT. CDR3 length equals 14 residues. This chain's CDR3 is CASSYPGQGYDYTF. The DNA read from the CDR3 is TGTGCCAGCAGTTACCCGGGACAGGGGTACGAC.

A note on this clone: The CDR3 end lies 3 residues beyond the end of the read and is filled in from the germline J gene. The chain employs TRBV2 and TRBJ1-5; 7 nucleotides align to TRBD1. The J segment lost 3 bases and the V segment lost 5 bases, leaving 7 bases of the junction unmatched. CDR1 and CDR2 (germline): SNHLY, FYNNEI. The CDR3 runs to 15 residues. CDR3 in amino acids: CASSSGTANNQPQHF. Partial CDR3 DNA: TGTGCCAGCAGTTCCGGGACAGCAAACAATCAGCCC.

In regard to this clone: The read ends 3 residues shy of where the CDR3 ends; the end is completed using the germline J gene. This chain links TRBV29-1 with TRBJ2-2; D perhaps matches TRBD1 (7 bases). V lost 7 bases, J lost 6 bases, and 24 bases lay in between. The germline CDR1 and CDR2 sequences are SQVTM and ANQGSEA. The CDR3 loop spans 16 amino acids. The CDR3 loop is CSGAGSAGGMSGELFF. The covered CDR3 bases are TGCAGCGGTGCGGGGTCGGCAGGGGGAATGTCCGGGGAG.

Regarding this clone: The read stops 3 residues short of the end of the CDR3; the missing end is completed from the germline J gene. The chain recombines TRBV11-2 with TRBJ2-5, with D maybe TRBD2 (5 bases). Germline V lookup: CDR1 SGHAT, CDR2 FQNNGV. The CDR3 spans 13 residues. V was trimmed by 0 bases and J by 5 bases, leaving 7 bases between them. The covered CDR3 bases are TGTGCCAGCAGCTTAGATCGCGGGGAGACC. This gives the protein CASSLDRGET. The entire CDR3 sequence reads CASSLDRGETQYF.

The part of the CDR3 DNA that was read is TGCGCCAGCAGTGGGACAGGCGTCTCCTACGAG. Its translation is CASSGTGVSYE. The CDR3 reads in full as CASSGTGVSYEQYF. This rearrangement joins TRBV10-2 to TRBJ2-7, with 7 bases aligning to TRBD1. The CDR3 extends 3 residues past the end of the read, so its final part is completed from the germline J gene. The CDR3 is 14 residues long. CDR1 and CDR2 (germline): WSHSY, SAAADI. V lost 4 bases, J lost 0 bases, and 3 bases stayed unmatched.

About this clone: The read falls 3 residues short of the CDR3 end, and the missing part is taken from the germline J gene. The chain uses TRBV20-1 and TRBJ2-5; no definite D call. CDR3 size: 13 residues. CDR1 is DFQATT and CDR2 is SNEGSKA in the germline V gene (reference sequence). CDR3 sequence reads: CSARDGSKLTQYF. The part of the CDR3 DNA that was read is TGCAGTGCTAGAGATGGTAGCAAGCTCACC.

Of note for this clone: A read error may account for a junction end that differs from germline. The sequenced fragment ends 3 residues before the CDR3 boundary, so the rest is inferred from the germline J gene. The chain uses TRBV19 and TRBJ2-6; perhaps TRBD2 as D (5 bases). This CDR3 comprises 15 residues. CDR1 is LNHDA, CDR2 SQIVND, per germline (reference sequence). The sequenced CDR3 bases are TGTGCCAGTAGCATAGGACTCTCTGGGGCCAACGTC. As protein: CASSIGLSGANV. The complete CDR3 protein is CASSIGLSGANVLTF.

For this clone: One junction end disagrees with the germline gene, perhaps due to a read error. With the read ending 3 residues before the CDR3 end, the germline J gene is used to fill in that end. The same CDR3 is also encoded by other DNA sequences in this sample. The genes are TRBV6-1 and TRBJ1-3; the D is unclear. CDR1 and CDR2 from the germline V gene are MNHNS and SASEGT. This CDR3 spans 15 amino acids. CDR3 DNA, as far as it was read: TGTGCCAGCAGTGCCCCGCGGGGAGCCGGAAACACT. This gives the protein CASSAPRGAGNT. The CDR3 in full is CASSAPRGAGNTIYF.

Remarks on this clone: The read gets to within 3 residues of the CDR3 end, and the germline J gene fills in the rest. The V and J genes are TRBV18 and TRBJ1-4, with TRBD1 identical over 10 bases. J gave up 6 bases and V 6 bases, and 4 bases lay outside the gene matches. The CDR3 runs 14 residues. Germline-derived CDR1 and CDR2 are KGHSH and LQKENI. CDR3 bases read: TGTGCCAGCTCCCCGACAGGGGGCGATGAAAAA. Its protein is CASSPTGGDEK. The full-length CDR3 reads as CASSPTGGDEKLFF.

The chain's CDR3 is CASSYPGSTAPNQPQYF. The CDR3 bases that were read are TGTGCCAGCAGCTACCCAGGGTCCACTGCCCCCAATCAGCCG. The V and J genes are TRBV7-3 and TRBJ2-3; maybe TRBD1 (5 bases). Read coverage stops 3 residues before the CDR3 terminus; the germline J gene supplies the remainder. This CDR3 is 17 amino acids long. CDR1 and CDR2 (germline): SGHTA, FQGTGA.

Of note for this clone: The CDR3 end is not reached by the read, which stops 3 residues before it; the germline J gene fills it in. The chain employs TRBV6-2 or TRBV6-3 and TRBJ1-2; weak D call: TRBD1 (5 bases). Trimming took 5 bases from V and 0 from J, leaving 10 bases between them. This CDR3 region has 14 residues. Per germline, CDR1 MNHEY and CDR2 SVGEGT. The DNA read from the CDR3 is TGTGCCAGCAGTCCCCAGGGAGCTAACTATGGC. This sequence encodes CASSPQGANYG. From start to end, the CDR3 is CASSPQGANYGYTF.

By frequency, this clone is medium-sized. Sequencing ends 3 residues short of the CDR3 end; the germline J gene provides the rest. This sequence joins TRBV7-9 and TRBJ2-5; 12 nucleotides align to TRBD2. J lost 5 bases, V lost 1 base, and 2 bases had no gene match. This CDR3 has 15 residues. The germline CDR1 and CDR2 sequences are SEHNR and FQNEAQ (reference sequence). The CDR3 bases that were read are TGTGCCAGCAGCTTAGGGACTAGCGGGGCGGAGACC. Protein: CASSLGTSGAET. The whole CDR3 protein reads CASSLGTSGAETQYF.

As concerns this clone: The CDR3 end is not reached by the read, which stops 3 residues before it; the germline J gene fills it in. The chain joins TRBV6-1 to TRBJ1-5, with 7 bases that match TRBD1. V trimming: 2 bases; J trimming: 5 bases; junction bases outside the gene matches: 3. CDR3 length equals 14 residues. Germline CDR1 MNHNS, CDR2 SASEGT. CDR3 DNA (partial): TGTGCCAGCAGTGAATCAGGGGGACATCAGCCC. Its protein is CASSESGGHQP. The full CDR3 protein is CASSESGGHQPQHF.

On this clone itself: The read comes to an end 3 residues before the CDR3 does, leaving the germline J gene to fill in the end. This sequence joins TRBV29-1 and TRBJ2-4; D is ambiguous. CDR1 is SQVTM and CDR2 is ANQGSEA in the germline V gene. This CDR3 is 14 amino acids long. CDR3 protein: CSVEFVRPNYGQYF. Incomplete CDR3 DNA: TGCAGCGTTGAATTCGTACGCCCTAACTATGGT.

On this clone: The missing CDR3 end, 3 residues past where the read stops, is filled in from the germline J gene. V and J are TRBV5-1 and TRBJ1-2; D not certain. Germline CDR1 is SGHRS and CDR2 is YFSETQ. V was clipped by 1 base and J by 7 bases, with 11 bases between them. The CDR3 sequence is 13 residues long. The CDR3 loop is CASSLTSGRGYTF. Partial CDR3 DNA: TGCGCCAGCAGCTTGACTAGTGGTCGTGGC. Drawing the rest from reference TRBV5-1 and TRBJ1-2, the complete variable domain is KAGVTQTPRYLIKTRGQQVTLSCSPISGHRSVSWYQQTPGQGLQFLFEYFSETQRNKGNFPGRFSGRQFSNSRSEMNVSTLELGDSALYLCASSLTSGRGYTFGSGTRLTVV.

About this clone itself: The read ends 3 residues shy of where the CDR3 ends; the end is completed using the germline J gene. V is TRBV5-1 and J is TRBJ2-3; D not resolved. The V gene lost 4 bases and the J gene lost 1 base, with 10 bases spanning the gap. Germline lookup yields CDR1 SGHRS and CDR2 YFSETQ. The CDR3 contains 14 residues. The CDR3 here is CASSRQSGTDTQYF. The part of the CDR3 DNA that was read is TGCGCCAGCAGCAGGCAGAGTGGCACAGATACG.

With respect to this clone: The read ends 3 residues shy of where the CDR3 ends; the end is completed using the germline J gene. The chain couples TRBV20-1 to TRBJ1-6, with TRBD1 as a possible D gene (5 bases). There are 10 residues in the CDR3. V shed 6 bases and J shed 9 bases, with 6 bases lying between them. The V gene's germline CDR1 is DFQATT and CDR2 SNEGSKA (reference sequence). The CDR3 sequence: CSARGSPLHF. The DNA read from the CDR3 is TGCAGTGCGAGGGGTTCACCC.

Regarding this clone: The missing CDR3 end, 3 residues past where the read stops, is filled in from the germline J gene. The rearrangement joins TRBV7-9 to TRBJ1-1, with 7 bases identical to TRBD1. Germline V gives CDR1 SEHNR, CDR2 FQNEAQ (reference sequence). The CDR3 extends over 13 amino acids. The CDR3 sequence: CASSLGATGEAFF. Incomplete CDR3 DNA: TGTGCCAGCAGCTTAGGGGCGACAGGGGAA.

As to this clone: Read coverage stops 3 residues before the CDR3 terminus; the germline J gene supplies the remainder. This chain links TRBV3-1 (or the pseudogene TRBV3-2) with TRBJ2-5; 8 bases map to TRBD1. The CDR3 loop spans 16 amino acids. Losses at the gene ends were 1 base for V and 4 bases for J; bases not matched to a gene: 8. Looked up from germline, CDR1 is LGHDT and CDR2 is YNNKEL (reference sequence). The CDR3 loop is CASSQARDRRGETQYF. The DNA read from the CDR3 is TGTGCCAGCAGCCAAGCCCGGGACAGGAGGGGAGAGACC.